This TCR beta chain emerged from a study of blood T cell repertoires in COVID-19 (dated by TCRdb to 2019 to 2021). For the wider study: Samples covering the acute and convalescent phases of COVID-19 were provided by collaborators in the United States, Italy and Spain. The dataset comprised deeply sampled blood TCRbeta repertoires from subjects exposed to, actively infected with, or recovered from COVID-19. The repertoires were made available in a free public database intended to serve as a resource for research on the immune response to SARS-CoV-2. Samples were obtained from the ongoing ImmuneRACE study (first 160 participants) and from 1,200 or so subjects provided by 6 global collaborators. Where HLA class I and class II types were available, the types were taken from metadata supplied by the sample provider, not from assay-based typing. The material from the prospective study consisted of cDNA or gDNA derived from T cells, B-cell-depleted T cells, or PBMCs. A de-identified subject ID, COVID-19 status, age in years and sex were almost always included in the sample metadata.

TCRbeta CDR3 regions were amplified from genomic DNA by means of the immunoSEQ Assay, a bias-controlled multiplex PCR. The paper's processing steps were these. Nucleated cell counts per sample were estimated from amplification of reference gene primers within the assay. Sequence reads were collapsed and filtered to measure the absolute abundance of every unique TCRbeta CDR3 rearrangement. For each sample, productive Simpson clonality was calculated by taking the square root of Simpson's diversity index across productive rearrangements. Held by TCRdb, this immuneACCESS table contains in-frame sequences only and omits some clones. Under half of the omission traces to an unresolved V gene where checked; the cause of the rest is unknown. The V and J calls and clone size come from that table; D and trimming were worked out from the DNA. In all, the sample holds 150,000 or so clones, and 80% of those were seen once. The ten largest clonotypes hold approximately 3% of the sample.

Trimming costs V 2 bases and J 2 bases, and their ends lie 7 bases apart. The germline V gene gives CDR1 as SGHRS and CDR2 as YFSETQ. Including the terminal cysteine and phenylalanine, the CDR3 comprises 13 residues. Just CDR3 DNA is preserved here, 39 bases in frame from base 1. What the authors observed across the whole study: Clinical and demographic metadata were provided uncurated, with the amount varying by source and participant.

This clone came up a few times. Its antigen is not yet known. One base away there is no much larger clone; base qualities are not given. Participants in the prospective study were enrolled through a virtual design, were aged roughly 18 to 100 years, and lived in some 24 United States geographic areas. To assign participants to cohorts, the prospective study relied on clinical history that participants themselves reported in a screening survey and a study questionnaire. Recovered participants in ImmuneRACE Cohort 3 were defined as having two consecutive negative NP/OP PCR tests, clearance from a healthcare professional, or resolution of symptoms. In the prospective study, whole blood, serum and a nasopharyngeal or oropharyngeal swab were collected from each participant by mobile phlebotomists. Participants in the prospective study had the option to provide additional blood draws and questionnaires over a roughly 2-month period. Prospective study blood samples were shipped either frozen or at room temperature before DNA extraction.

The sequence came from a woman between 55 and 75 years old who had recovered from COVID-19. Sequenced sample: PBMCs or T cells enriched from blood (not recorded which). The rearranged segments are TRBV5-1 and TRBJ1-1; the D segment could be TRBD1, given 5 matching bases. This receptor carries the CDR3 CASSFQGNTEAFF. The DNA reads TGCGCCAGCAGCTTTCAGGGAAACACTGAAGCTTTCTTT.